The T cell receptor (beta chain) under discussion was sequenced for a study of post-analysis software for immune sequencing data. In this sample, this clonotype turned up a few times. Unique molecular identifiers were built into the TCR beta cDNA libraries. TCRdb independently ran MiXCR on the PCR reads; one entry per CDR3 protein. The sample includes 150,000 to 200,000 distinct CDR3 sequences, roughly 40% of them seen just once. This sample comprised blood, obtained after autologous hematopoietic stem cell transplantation. This clonotype originated in a girl aged 5-17 years with multiple sclerosis.

The CDR3 sequence is CASSSRRGNEQFF. CDR3 in DNA: TGTGCCAGCAGTTCCCGTAGGGGCAATGAGCAGTTCTTC. The J gene is TRBJ2-1, the V gene TRBV28; perhaps TRBD1 as D (5 bases). V lost 4 bases, J lost 6 bases, and 10 bases lay in between. Germline V CDR1 and CDR2: MDHEN, SYDVKM. This CDR3 contains 13 residues.